The sequence of this TCR beta chain was determined in a study of cytomegalovirus exposure and HLA in healthy donors. 60 Vbeta and 13 Jbeta primers were used in PCR. The repertoire was sequenced with immunoSEQ multiplex PCR; TCRdb's copy has only in-frame clones and lacks some. The sample's table shows 140,000 or so clones. Findings and limits, study-wide: With DRB1 most and HLA-C fewest, TCR association rates differed between HLA loci in a later analysis. Reported results showed that the classifier diagnosed cytomegalovirus status with high specificity and sensitivity.

Concerning this clone: Its cognate antigen is unknown.

Source material: PBMCs. This TCR came from a male donor in good health and CMV-seronegative.

CDR3 amino acids: CASSYAASYGYTF. The CDR3 nucleotides are TGTGCCAGCAGTTACGCGGCTAGCTATGGCTACACCTTC. The V gene is TRBV6-5, the J gene TRBJ1-2; D call uncertain. Looked up from germline, CDR1 is MNHEY and CDR2 is SVGAGI. This CDR3 has 13 amino acids. The V gene lost 2 bases and the J gene lost 4 bases, with 8 bases spanning the gap.